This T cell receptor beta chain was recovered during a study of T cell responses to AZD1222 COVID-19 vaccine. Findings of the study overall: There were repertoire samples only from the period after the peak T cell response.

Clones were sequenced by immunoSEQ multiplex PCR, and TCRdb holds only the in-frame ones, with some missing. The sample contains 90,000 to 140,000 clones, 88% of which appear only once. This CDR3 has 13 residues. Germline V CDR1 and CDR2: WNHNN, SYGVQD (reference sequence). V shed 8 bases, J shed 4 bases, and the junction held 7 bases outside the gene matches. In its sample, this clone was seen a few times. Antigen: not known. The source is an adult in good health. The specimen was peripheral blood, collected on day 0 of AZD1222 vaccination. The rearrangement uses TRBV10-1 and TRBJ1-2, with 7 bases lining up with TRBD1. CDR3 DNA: TGCGCCAGCTCCCCAGGGGGTGGCTATGGCTACACCTTC. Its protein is CASSPGGGYGYTF.